This record concerns one T cell receptor beta chain sequence. Original analysis: Amplification of reference gene primers provided the estimated nucleated cell counts. Assay used: immunoSEQ multiplex PCR; TCRdb lists only in-frame clones, some missing. That table furnishes V, J and clone size, whereas the DNA furnished D and trimming. The sample has approximately 400,000 clones, 90% to 95% seen once; the top ten hold 0.86%. The data were obtained in a study of blood T cell repertoires in COVID-19. Study as a whole: The United States, Italy and Spain provided the acute and convalescent COVID-19 samples.

Deletions cut 0 bases from V and 5 bases from J, with 13 bases between. Germline values: CDR1 MNHEY, CDR2 SVGAGI. There are 15 residues in the CDR3. Exposed participants encountered a COVID-19 case during the 2 weeks preceding study entry. The TCR comes from a woman aged 40-49 years who had been exposed to COVID-19. This sequence joins TRBV6-5 and TRBJ2-5, with a weak D call TRBD2 (6 bases). The source material was PBMCs or T cells enriched from blood (not recorded which). The chain's CDR3 is CASSYSAGKEETQYF. The CDR3 DNA reads as TGTGCCAGCAGTTACTCGGCGGGAAAGGAGGAGACCCAGTACTTC.